Detailed here is one T cell receptor beta chain. Its matching antigen is unknown. The data were obtained in a study of cytomegalovirus exposure and HLA in healthy donors. Regarding the study as a whole: A list of approximately 160 TCR beta chains associated with cytomegalovirus was given. Later, an analysis found that TCR clusters from the first cohort tended to co-occur in the roughly 110 validation repertoires.

V was cut by 0 bases and J by 3 bases, with 11 bases left in between. This CDR3 is built from 15 residues. Looked up from germline, CDR1 is SGDLS and CDR2 is YYNGEE. Assay used: immunoSEQ multiplex PCR; TCRdb lists only in-frame clones, some missing. The repertoire holds 200,000 or so clones, with approximately 80% as singletons. Material for sequencing was PBMCs. The chain uses TRBV9 and TRBJ2-3; D is unresolved. This receptor was taken from a man between 18 and 35 years old in good health and CMV-seropositive. The CDR3 protein is CASSVEWLQTDTQYF. The CDR3 DNA is TGTGCCAGCAGCGTAGAGTGGTTACAAACAGATACGCAGTATTTT.